The present T cell receptor (beta chain) was sequenced within a study of T-cell reconstitution after alpha-beta-depleted transplantation in children (dated by TCRdb to the mid-2010s). Looking at the study overall: The study quantitatively tracked T-cell immune reconstitution after TCRalphabeta/CD19-depleted allogeneic hematopoietic cell transplantation in children using TCR repertoire profiling.

Inclusive of the bounding cysteine and phenylalanine, the CDR3 is 14 residues long. Left in the record is the CDR3 DNA by itself, 42 bases read in frame from the first base. V is shortened by 4 bases, J by 1 base, and the region joining them spans 11 bases. The germline V gene (reference sequence) provides CDR1 SGHKS and CDR2 YYEKEE. Points on this clonotype: It lacks a known antigen. The record has no base qualities; no much larger clone is one base away.

Receptor libraries were prepared by PCR. TCRdb records Illumina HiSeq 2500 as the sequencer. TCR library preparation used molecular barcoding, with unique molecular identifiers applied to normalize quantification of the TCRbeta repertoire. The public reads were run again by TCRdb, first through fastp at Q25 and then through MiXCR, and only productive beta chains were kept. Here each entry gathers all rows of one CDR3 protein and keeps the most common genes and DNA. This sample is represented by about 500,000 distinct CDR3 sequences; over 25% of them were singletons. The ten top clones hold about 2.3% of the sample.

The TCR sequence derives from a human donor who donated a stem cell graft to a child with aplastic anemia. Sequences were derived from PBMCs from the stem cell graft donor, sampled from the stem cell graft. Recombination joined TRBV5-5 with TRBJ2-5, and perhaps TRBD1 as D gene, on 5 matching bases. The CDR3 has the sequence CASSRGHSQETQYF. The DNA is TGTGCCAGCAGCAGAGGACACAGCCAAGAGACCCAGTACTTC.